This T cell receptor (beta chain) originates from a study of blood T cell repertoires in COVID-19. Across the study: Both acute and convalescent COVID-19 samples were obtained from the United States, Italy and Spain. Sources were T cells, B-cell-depleted T cells, or PBMCs; the material itself was cDNA or gDNA.

Per the study methods: Amplified reference gene primers provided the basis for estimating nucleated cell counts. The protocol was immunoSEQ multiplex PCR, while the TCRdb copy is restricted to in-frame clones and leaves out a portion. V and J calls and clone size are given by that table; D and trimming were obtained from the DNA. The table lists 150,000 to 200,000 clones, about 88% of them singletons. J gave up 7 bases and V 1 base, and 6 bases lay outside the gene matches. The CDR3 loop spans 15 amino acids. CDR1 and CDR2 from the germline V gene are SGHAT and FQNNGV. This chain uses TRBV11-2 with TRBJ2-1; 8 bases are shared with TRBD2. Sequencing was done on a sample of peripheral blood. This receptor was identified in a man between 18 and 29 years old with acute or convalescent COVID-19. CDR3 nucleotide sequence: TGTGCCAGCAGCTTAGTTCCAGCGGGGGTGAATGAGCAGTTCTTC. Amino acids: CASSLVPAGVNEQFF.